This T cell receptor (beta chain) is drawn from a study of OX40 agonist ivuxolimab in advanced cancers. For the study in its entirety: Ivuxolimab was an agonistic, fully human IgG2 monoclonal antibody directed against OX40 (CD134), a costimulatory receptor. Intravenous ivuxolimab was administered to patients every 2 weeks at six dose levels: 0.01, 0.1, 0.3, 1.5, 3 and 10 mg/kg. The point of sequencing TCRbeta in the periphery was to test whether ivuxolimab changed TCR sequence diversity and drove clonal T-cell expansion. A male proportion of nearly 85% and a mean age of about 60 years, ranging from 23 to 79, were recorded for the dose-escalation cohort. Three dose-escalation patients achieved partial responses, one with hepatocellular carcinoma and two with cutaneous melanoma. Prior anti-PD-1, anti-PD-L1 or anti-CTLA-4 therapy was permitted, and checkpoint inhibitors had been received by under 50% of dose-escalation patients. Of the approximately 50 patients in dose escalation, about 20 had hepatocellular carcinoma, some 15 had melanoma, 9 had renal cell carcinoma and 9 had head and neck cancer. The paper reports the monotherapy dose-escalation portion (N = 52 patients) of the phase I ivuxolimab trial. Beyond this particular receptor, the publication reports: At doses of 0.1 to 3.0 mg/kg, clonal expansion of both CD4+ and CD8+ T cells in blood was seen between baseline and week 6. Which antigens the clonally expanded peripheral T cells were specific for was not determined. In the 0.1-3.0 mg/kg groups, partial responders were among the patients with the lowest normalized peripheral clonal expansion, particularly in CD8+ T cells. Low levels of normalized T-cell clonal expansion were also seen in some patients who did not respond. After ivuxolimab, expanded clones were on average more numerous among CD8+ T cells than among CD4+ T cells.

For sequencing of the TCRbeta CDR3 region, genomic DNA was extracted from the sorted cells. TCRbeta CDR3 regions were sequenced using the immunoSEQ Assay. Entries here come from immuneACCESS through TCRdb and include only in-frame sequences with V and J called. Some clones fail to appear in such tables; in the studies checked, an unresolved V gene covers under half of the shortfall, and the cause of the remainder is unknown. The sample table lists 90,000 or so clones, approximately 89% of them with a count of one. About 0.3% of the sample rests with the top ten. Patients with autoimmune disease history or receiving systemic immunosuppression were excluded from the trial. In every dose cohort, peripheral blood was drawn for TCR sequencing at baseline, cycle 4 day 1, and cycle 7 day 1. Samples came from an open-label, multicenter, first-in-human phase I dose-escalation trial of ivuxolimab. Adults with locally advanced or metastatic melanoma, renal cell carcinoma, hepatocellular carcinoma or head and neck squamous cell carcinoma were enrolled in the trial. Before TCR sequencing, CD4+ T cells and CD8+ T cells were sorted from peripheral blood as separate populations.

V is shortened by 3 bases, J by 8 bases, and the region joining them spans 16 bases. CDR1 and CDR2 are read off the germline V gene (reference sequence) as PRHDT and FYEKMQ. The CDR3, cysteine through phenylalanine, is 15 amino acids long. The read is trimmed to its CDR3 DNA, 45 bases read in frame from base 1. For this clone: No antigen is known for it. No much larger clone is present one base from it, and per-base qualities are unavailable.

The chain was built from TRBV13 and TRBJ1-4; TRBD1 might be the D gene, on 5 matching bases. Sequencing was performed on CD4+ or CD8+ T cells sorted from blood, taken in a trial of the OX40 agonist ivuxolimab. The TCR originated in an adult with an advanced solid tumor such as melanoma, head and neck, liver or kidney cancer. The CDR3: CASSFRDPGEEKLFF. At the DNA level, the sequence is TGTGCCAGCAGCTTCCGGGACCCAGGCGAGGAAAAACTGTTTTTT.